The next 9 T cell receptor beta chains were all read from a single sample in a study of T cell responses to AZD1222 COVID-19 vaccine. Profiling relied on immunoSEQ multiplex PCR, and the TCRdb table lists in-frame clones only, not all of them. The table records roughly 140,000 clones, approximately 92% of them present only once. The specimen was peripheral blood, collected on day 0 of AZD1222 vaccination. The source of these receptors is an adult in good health.

The rearrangement links TRBV10-3 to TRBJ2-2; 16 bases agree with TRBD2. CDR1 ENHRY and CDR2 SYGVKD come from the germline V gene. V was clipped by 10 bases and J by 2 bases; unmatched bases: 10. The CDR3 loop spans 18 amino acids. The CDR3 is CATTGTSGRGENTGELFF. For the CDR3, the DNA is TGTGCCACAACCGGGACTAGCGGGAGGGGAGAAAACACCGGGGAGCTGTTTTTT.

The rearrangement joins TRBV28 to TRBJ2-3, with D unresolved. The CDR3 runs 13 residues. Deletions cut 6 bases from V and 2 bases from J, with 9 bases between. CDR1 MDHEN and CDR2 SYDVKM come from the germline V gene. The CDR3 DNA follows: TGTGCCAGCAGCCTGATGTACACAGATACGCAGTATTTT. The encoded protein is CASSLMYTDTQYF.

V and J are TRBV5-1 and TRBJ1-2; no firm D call. The ends were cut back, 0 bases at V and 0 bases at J, with 6 bases in the middle. From germline, CDR1 is SGHRS and CDR2 YFSETQ. There are 14 residues in the CDR3. Written as DNA, the CDR3 is TGCGCCAGCAGCTTGGACAGCACTAACTATGGCTACACCTTC. Translating it yields CASSLDSTNYGYTF. The full variable domain, completed using reference TRBV5-1 and TRBJ1-2, is KAGVTQTPRYLIKTRGQQVTLSCSPISGHRSVSWYQQTPGQGLQFLFEYFSETQRNKGNFPGRFSGRQFSNSRSEMNVSTLELGDSALYLCASSLDSTNYGYTFGSGTRLTVV.

The rearrangement joins TRBV7-2 to TRBJ1-4; D gene uncertain. Germline V lookup: CDR1 SGHTA, CDR2 FQGNSA. Trimming stripped 0 bases from V and 5 bases from J, with 10 bases between. This CDR3 spans 15 amino acids. CDR3 nucleotide sequence: TGTGCCAGCAGCTTAGCCGGCAGCCCAAATGAAAAACTGTTTTTT. This gives the protein CASSLAGSPNEKLFF. The whole variable domain, remainder taken from reference TRBV7-2 and TRBJ1-4, is GAGVSQSPSNKVTEKGKDVELRCDPISGHTALYWYRQSLGQGLEFLIYFQGNSAPDKSGLPSDRFSAERTGGSVSTLTIQRTQQEDSAVYLCASSLAGSPNEKLFFGSGTQLSVL.

The chain carries TRBV9 and TRBJ1-1; possible D gene TRBD1, 5 bases. Germline V CDR1 and CDR2: SGDLS, YYNGEE. The CDR3 runs to 16 residues. The V and J ends lost 0 bases and 2 bases respectively, with 14 bases between them. The CDR3 protein is CASSVGWGRQNTEAFF. CDR3 nucleotide sequence: TGTGCCAGCAGCGTAGGCTGGGGCCGGCAAAACACTGAAGCTTTCTTT. The full variable domain, completed using reference TRBV9 and TRBJ1-1, is DSGVTQTPKHLITATGQRVTLRCSPRSGDLSVYWYQQSLDQGLQFLIQYYNGEERAKGNILERFSAQQFPDLHSELNLSSLELGDSALYFCASSVGWGRQNTEAFFGQGTRLTVV.

CDR3 loop: CASSLGSSGNTIYF. The CDR3 nucleotides are TGTGCCAGCAGCCTCGGGAGCTCTGGAAACACCATATATTTT. J is TRBJ1-3 and V is TRBV5-4; D is undetermined. The V end was cut by 4 bases, the J end by 0 bases, with 8 bases between. CDR1 and CDR2 from the germline V gene are SGHNT and YYREEE (reference sequence). CDR3 length equals 14 residues.

This clone showed up just once. The chain couples TRBV5-6 to TRBJ2-2; D is unclear. CDR1 SGHDT and CDR2 YYEEEE come from the germline V gene. Trimming took off 0 bases at V and 7 bases at J, with 7 bases between the two ends. This CDR3 spans 13 amino acids. CDR3 coding DNA: TGTGCCAGCAGCTTGGGCCCGGGCGGGGAGCTGTTTTTT. This encodes CASSLGPGGELFF.

The chain carries TRBV7-2 and TRBJ2-1; 10 nucleotides align to TRBD2. Germline CDR1 reads SGHTA; CDR2 reads FQGNSA. With V trimmed by 5 bases and J by 6 bases, 13 bases remained unmatched. The CDR3 extends over 17 amino acids. The CDR3 DNA reads TGTGCCAGCAGCAAAGCGGGCCTAGCGGGAGTCTCCAATGAGCAGTTCTTC. Protein: CASSKAGLAGVSNEQFF.

This clone was recorded once. This chain connects TRBV6-5 to TRBJ1-3; D remains ambiguous. Per the germline V gene, CDR1 is MNHEY and CDR2 is SVGAGI. Trimming shortened V by 6 bases and J by 6 bases, and 18 bases separated the two germline ends. The CDR3 extends over 15 amino acids. Here the CDR3 reads CASSVSRGGQNTIYF. The CDR3 bases are TGTGCCAGCAGCGTCTCTCGTGGAGGCCAAAACACCATATATTTT.